This is a list of T cell receptor beta chains from one sample in a study of T-cell reconstitution after alpha-beta-depleted transplantation in children. TCRdb passed the PCR reads through MiXCR, listing each CDR3 protein once. This sample yields 600,000 to 700,000 distinct CDR3 sequences, of which about an eighth are seen a single time; around 0.79% belongs to the top ten. Specimen: PBMCs, collected before TCRalphabeta/CD19-depleted stem cell transplant. These receptors all stem from a girl aged 2-10 years with congenital amegakaryocytic thrombocytopenia, due to receive a stem cell transplant. The CDR3 runs from the conserved cysteine through the conserved F or W. A clone size is listed for some rows: how often the clone was seen (once, few, many), or a class if it is expanded.

abundance: .; v_gene: TRBV3-1; CDR3aa: CASSPGAAEVRYF
abundance: many; v_gene: TRBV25-1; CDR3aa: CASGRTDTQYF
abundance: many; v_gene: TRBV5-1; CDR3aa: CASSVRQGAGTEAFF
abundance: .; v_gene: TRBV3-1; CDR3aa: CASNRGGGEQFF
abundance: .; v_gene: TRBV5-1; CDR3aa: CASSLAGTSGLYEQYF
abundance: few; v_gene: TRBV6-2/TRBV6-3; CDR3aa: CASSYRPPPQETQYF
abundance: many; v_gene: TRBV28; CDR3aa: CASFQGGNEQFF
abundance: many; v_gene: TRBV5-1; CDR3aa: CASRQGTNNEQFF
abundance: .; v_gene: TRBV12-3/TRBV12-4; CDR3aa: CASSLSTIGYEQYF
abundance: many; v_gene: TRBV20-1; CDR3aa: CSARDAGYEQYF
abundance: many; v_gene: TRBV5-1; CDR3aa: CASSSRDTSYNEQFF
abundance: .; v_gene: TRBV5-1; CDR3aa: CASSRYLGSGYEQYF
abundance: many; v_gene: TRBV12-3/TRBV12-4; CDR3aa: CASSSHSEETQYF
abundance: many; v_gene: TRBV9; CDR3aa: CASSVRTSGNYNEQFF
abundance: many; v_gene: TRBV24-1; CDR3aa: CATSDLHQETQYF
abundance: few; v_gene: TRBV20-1; CDR3aa: CSARDFETQYF
abundance: .; v_gene: TRBV7-9; CDR3aa: CASNNPGLAGDWDEQFF
abundance: few; v_gene: TRBV18; CDR3aa: CASSQGTFQETQYF
abundance: once; v_gene: TRBV6-1; CDR3aa: CASSEARVVGIQETQYF
abundance: many; v_gene: TRBV4-1; CDR3aa: CASSQGAGRSSYNEQFF
abundance: .; v_gene: TRBV7-8; CDR3aa: CASSRRRDRGATDTQYF
abundance: few; v_gene: TRBV2; CDR3aa: CASSGDSNYGYTF
abundance: many; v_gene: TRBV12-3/TRBV12-4; CDR3aa: CASSLWDNEQFF
abundance: .; v_gene: TRBV20-1; CDR3aa: CSARSRVEQFF
abundance: many; v_gene: TRBV29-1; CDR3aa: CSVEEGGVQYF
abundance: .; v_gene: TRBV5-1; CDR3aa: CASTKNREWETQYF